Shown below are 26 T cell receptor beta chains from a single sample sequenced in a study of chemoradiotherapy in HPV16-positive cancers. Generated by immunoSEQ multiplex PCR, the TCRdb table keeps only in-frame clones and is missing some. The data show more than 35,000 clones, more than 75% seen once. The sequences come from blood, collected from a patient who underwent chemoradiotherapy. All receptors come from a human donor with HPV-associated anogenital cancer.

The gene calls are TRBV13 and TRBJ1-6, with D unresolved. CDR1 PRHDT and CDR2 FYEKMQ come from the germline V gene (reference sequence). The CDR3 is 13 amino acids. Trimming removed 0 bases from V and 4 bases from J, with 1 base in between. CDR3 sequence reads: CASSLGYNSPLHF. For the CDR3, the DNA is TGTGCCAGCAGCTTAGGGTATAATTCACCCCTCCACTTT.

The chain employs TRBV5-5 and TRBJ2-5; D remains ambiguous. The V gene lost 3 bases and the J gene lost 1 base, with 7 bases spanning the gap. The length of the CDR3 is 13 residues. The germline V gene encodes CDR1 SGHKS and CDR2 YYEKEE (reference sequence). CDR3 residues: CASSSTPQETQYF. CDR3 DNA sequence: TGTGCCAGCAGCTCGACACCCCAAGAGACCCAGTACTTC.

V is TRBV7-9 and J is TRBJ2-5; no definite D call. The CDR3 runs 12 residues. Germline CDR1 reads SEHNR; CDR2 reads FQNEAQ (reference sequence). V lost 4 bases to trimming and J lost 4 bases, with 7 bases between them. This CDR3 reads CASSSSTETQYF. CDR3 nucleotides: TGTGCCAGCAGCTCGTCTACAGAGACCCAGTACTTC.

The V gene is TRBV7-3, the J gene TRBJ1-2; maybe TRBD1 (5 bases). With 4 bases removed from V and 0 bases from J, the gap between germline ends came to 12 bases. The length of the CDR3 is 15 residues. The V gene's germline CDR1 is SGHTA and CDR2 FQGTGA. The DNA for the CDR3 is TGTGCCAGCAGCTCAACAGGAGGATCTAACTATGGCTACACCTTC. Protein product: CASSSTGGSNYGYTF.

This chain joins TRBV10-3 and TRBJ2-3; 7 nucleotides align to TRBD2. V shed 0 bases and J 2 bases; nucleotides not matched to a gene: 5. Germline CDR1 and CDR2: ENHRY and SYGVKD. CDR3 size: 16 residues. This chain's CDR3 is CAISESPAGYTDTQYF. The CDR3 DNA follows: TGTGCCATCAGTGAGTCGCCAGCGGGGTACACAGATACGCAGTATTTT.

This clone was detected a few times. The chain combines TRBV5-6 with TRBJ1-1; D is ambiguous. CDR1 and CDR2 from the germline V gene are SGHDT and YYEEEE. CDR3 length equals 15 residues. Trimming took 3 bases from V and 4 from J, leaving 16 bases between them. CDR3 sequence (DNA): TGTGCCAGCAGCTGGGGTCCAACCGGGAGCACTGAAGCTTTCTTT. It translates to CASSWGPTGSTEAFF.

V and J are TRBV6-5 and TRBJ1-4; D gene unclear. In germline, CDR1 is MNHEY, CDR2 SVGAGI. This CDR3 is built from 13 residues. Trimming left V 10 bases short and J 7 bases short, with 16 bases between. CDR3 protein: CATRLTGSEKLFF. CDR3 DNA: TGTGCCACCCGACTTACCGGTTCTGAAAAACTGTTTTTT.

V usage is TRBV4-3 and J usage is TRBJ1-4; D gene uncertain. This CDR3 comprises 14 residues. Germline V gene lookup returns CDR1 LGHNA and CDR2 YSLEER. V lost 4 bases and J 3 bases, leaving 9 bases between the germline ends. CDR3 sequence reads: CASSLAGANEKLFF. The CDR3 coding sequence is TGCGCCAGCAGCCTAGCAGGAGCTAATGAAAAACTGTTTTTT.

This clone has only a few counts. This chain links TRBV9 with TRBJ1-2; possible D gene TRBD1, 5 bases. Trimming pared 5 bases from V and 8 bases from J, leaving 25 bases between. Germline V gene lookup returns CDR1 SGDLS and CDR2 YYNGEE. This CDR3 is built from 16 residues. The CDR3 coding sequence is TGTGCCAGCAGTCTAACCCCGTCATCAGGGTTGCGGGGCTACACCTTC. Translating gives CASSLTPSSGLRGYTF.

In DNA form, the CDR3 reads TGTGCCAGCAGCTTATTAATGGGCGAAAAACTGTTTTTT. This codes for CASSLLMGEKLFF. The rearrangement uses TRBV5-4 and TRBJ1-4, with D unclear. CDR3 length: 13 amino acids. CDR1 is SGHNT, CDR2 YYREEE, per germline (reference sequence). Between the trimmed V and J ends, which lost 2 bases and 8 bases, there was a span of 10 bases.

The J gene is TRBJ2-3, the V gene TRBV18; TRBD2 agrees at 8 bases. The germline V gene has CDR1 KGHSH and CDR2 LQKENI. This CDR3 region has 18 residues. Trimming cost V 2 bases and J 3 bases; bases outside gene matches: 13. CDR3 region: CASSPEAGGLAGTDTQYF. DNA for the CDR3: TGTGCCAGCTCACCAGAGGCGGGGGGCTTGGCTGGAACAGATACGCAGTATTTT.

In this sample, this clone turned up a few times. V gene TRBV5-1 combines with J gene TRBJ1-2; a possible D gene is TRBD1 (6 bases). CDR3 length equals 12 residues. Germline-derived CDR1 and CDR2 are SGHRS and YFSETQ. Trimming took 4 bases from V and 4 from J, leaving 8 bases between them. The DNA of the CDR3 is TGCGCCAGCAGCGAGGACAGCTATGGCTACACCTTC. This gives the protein CASSEDSYGYTF.

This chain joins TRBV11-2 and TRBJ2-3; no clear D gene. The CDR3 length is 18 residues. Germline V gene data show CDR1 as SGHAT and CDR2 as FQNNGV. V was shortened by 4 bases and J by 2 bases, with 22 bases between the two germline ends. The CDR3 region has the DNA TGTGCCAGCAGCTCACGTGGGTTTGGCCTGGTGGACACAGATACGCAGTATTTT. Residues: CASSSRGFGLVDTDTQYF.

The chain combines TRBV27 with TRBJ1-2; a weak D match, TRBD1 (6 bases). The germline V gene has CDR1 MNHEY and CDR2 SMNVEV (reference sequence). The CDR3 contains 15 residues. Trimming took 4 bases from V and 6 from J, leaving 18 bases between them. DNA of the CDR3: TGTGCCAGCAGTTATCGTGGCAGGGGCGGGGATGGCTACACCTTC. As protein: CASSYRGRGGDGYTF.

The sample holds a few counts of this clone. The CDR3 region is CAWSAGGYGYTF. The CDR3 nucleotides are TGTGCCTGGAGTGCAGGGGGCTATGGCTACACCTTC. The V and J genes are TRBV30 and TRBJ1-2, with TRBD1 identical over 7 bases. Trimming took 1 base from V and 4 from J; bases not matched to a gene: 0. This CDR3 is built from 12 residues. CDR1 is GTSNPN and CDR2 is SVGIG in the germline V gene (reference sequence).

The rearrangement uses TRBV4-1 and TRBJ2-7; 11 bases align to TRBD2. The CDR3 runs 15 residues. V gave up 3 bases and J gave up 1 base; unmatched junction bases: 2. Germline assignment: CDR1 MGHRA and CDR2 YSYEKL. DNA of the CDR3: TGCGCCAGCAGCCAGCTAGCGGGGGGTTCCTACGAGCAGTACTTC. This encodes CASSQLAGGSYEQYF.

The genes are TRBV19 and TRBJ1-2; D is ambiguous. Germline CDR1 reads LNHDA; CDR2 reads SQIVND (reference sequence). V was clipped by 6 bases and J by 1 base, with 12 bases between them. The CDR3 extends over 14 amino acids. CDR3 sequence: CASSLMDGNYGYTF. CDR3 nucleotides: TGTGCCAGTAGCCTTATGGACGGTAACTATGGCTACACCTTC.

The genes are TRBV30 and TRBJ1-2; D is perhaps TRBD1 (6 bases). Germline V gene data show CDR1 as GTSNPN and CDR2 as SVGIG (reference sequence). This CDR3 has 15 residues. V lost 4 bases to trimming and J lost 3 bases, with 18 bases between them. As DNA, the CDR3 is TGTGCCTGGAAGGTAGCGGGGGGCAAGGACTATGGCTACACCTTC. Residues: CAWKVAGGKDYGYTF.

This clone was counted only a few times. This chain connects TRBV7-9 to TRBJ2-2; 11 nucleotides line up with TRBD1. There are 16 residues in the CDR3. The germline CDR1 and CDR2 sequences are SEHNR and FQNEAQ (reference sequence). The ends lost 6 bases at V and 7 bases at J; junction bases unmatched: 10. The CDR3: CASRDRDRGIGGELFF. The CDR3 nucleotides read TGTGCCAGCAGGGACCGGGACAGGGGGATCGGCGGGGAGCTGTTTTTT.

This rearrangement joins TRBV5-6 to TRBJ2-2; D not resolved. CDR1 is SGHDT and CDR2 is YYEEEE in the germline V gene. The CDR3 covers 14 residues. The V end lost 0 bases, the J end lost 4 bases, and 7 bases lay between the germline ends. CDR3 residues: CASSLDSRTGELFF. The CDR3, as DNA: TGTGCCAGCAGCTTGGACTCGCGCACCGGGGAGCTGTTTTTT.

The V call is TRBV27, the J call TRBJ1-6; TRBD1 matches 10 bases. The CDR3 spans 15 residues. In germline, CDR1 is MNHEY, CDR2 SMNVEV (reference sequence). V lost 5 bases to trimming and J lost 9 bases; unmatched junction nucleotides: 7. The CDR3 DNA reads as TGTGCCAGCAGTAAAGGCGGGACAGGGGTTTCACCCCTCCACTTT. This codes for CASSKGGTGVSPLHF.

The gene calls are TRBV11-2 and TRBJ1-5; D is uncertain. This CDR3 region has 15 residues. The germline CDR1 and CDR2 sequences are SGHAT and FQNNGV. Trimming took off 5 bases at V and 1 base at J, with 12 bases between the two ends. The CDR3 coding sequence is TGTGCCAGCAGCATCGGGCCCGGGAGCAATCAGCCCCAGCATTTT. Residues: CASSIGPGSNQPQHF.

CDR3 nucleotide sequence: TGCAGCGCAAGAGTGGGGGTGATGGATGAGCAGTTCTTC. Translating it yields CSARVGVMDEQFF. The rearrangement joins TRBV29-1 to TRBJ2-1; tentatively, D is TRBD1 or TRBD2 (5 bases each). Germline V gene sequence: CDR1 SQVTM, CDR2 ANQGSEA. There are 13 residues in the CDR3. The V end lost 7 bases, the J end lost 8 bases, and 18 bases lay between the germline ends.

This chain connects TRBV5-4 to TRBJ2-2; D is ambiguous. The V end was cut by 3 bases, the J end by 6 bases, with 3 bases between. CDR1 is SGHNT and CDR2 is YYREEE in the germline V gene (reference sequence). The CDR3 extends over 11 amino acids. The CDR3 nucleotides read TGTGCCAGCAGCTATGCCGGGGAGCTGTTTTTT. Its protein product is CASSYAGELFF.

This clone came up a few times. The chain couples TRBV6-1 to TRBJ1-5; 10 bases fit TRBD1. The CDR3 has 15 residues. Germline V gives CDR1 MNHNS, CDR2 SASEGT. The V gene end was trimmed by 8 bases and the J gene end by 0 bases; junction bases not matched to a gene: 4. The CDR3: CASLRTGGSNQPQHF. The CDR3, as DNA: TGTGCCAGCCTTCGGACAGGGGGTAGCAATCAGCCCCAGCATTTT.

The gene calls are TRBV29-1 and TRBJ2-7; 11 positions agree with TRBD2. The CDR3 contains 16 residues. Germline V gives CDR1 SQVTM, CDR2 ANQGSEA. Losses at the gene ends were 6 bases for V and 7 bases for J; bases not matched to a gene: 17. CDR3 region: CSVEGLAGGREFEQYF. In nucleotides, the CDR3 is TGCAGCGTCGAGGGCCTAGCGGGGGGTAGAGAGTTTGAGCAGTACTTC.